These 32 T cell receptor beta chains originate from one sample sequenced in a study of T cell repertoires in cytomegalovirus infection. Using its own MiXCR run on the reads, TCRdb lists one record per CDR3 protein. The sample lists almost 300,000 distinct CDR3 sequences, approximately 10% occurring once. The material sequenced was PBMCs. Receptors originate from a human donor in good health (CMV status not recorded). Some clones in this sample may be carry-over from other donors' samples.

This clonotype was counted a few times. The chain employs TRBV18 and TRBJ2-7; 12 nucleotides align to TRBD2. This CDR3 comprises 16 residues. Germline values: CDR1 KGHSH, CDR2 LQKENI. Losses at the gene ends were 5 bases for V and 0 bases for J; bases not matched to a gene: 5. The CDR3 DNA reads TGTGCCAGCTCAACTAGCGGGGGGCCCAACTCCTACGAGCAGTACTTC. Translated, it gives CASSTSGGPNSYEQYF.

This clonotype was seen a few times. The chain is built from TRBV6-6 and TRBJ1-6; D gene unclear. The V and J ends lost 5 bases and 3 bases respectively, with 14 bases between them. Germline lookup yields CDR1 MNHNY and CDR2 SVGAGI (reference sequence). The CDR3 length is 16 residues. The CDR3 sequence: CASSPAPDVYNSPLHF. The DNA of the CDR3 is TGTGCCAGCAGTCCCGCACCGGACGTCTATAATTCACCCCTCCACTTT.

Many counts were recorded for this clonotype. V usage is TRBV7-9 and J usage is TRBJ2-5; D is uncertain. Trimming removed 5 bases at V and 1 base at J, with 8 bases between. The germline V gene encodes CDR1 SEHNR and CDR2 FQNEAQ (reference sequence). The CDR3 contains 13 residues. In nucleotides, the CDR3 is TGTGCCAGCAGCCCACCGGCCCAAGAGACCCAGTACTTC. Translating it yields CASSPPAQETQYF.

The table lists this clonotype with a few counts. The chain recombines TRBV29-1 with TRBJ2-1, with TRBD1 matching over 12 bases. The CDR3 contains 12 residues. CDR1 is SQVTM, CDR2 ANQGSEA, per germline. The trim removed 8 bases at V and 10 bases at J, leaving 6 bases unmatched. CDR3 DNA sequence: TGCAGCTCGGGGGACAGGGGGCGGGAGCAGTTCTTC. Translating it yields CSSGDRGREQFF.

This clonotype has a handful of counts. J is TRBJ2-5 and V is TRBV6-5, with TRBD1 as a possible D gene (5 bases). This CDR3 spans 13 amino acids. The germline CDR1 and CDR2 sequences are MNHEY and SVGAGI. Trimming left V 7 bases short and J 1 base short, with 10 bases between. This chain's CDR3 is CASNQGTQETQYF. In nucleotides, the CDR3 is TGTGCCAGCAATCAGGGAACCCAAGAGACCCAGTACTTC.

This clonotype occurred many times. The chain combines TRBV23-1 with TRBJ2-6; 8 bases are shared with TRBD1. TRBV23-1 carries the ORF label, with uncertain function. This CDR3 is 17 amino acids long. V lost 3 bases and J lost 4; bases outside the gene matches: 8. CDR3 amino acids: CASSHTHWTGGANVLTF. CDR3 DNA sequence: TGCGCCAGCAGTCACACCCATTGGACAGGGGGGGCCAACGTCCTGACTTTC.

This clonotype was detected a few times. The chain links TRBV29-1 to TRBJ2-3; possibly TRBD2 for D (6 bases). Trimming removed 4 bases from V and 6 bases from J, with 35 bases in between. Germline-derived CDR1 and CDR2 are SQVTM and ANQGSEA. This CDR3 comprises 20 residues. This chain's CDR3 is CSVGTSAGRLWAGPADTQYF. The CDR3 region has the DNA TGCAGCGTTGGTACGTCAGCAGGGAGGCTTTGGGCTGGACCCGCCGATACGCAGTATTTT.

The chain recombines TRBV29-1 with TRBJ1-4; D unresolved. The V end was cut by 6 bases, the J end by 8 bases, with 16 bases between. The CDR3 contains 13 residues. Germline V gives CDR1 SQVTM, CDR2 ANQGSEA. CDR3 sequence: CSVTDTRSEKLFF. CDR3 DNA sequence: TGCAGCGTAACAGACACTCGTTCGGAAAAACTGTTTTTT.

The sample holds many counts of this clonotype. The chain is built from TRBV9 and TRBJ2-5, with D tentatively TRBD1 (5 bases). Germline values: CDR1 SGDLS, CDR2 YYNGEE. CDR3 length: 14 residues. The ends were cut back, 4 bases at V and 3 bases at J, with 13 bases in the middle. CDR3 amino acids: CASSLPTGKETQYF. In DNA, the CDR3 is TGTGCCAGCAGCCTACCCACAGGCAAAGAGACCCAGTACTTC.

This chain links TRBV20-1 with TRBJ1-2; D is unclear. Germline lookup yields CDR1 DFQATT and CDR2 SNEGSKA (reference sequence). Between the trimmed V and J ends, which lost 0 bases and 2 bases, there was a span of 7 bases. CDR3 length: 13 amino acids. In nucleotides, the CDR3 is TGCAGTGCTAGAGATACCCGGAACTATGGCTACACCTTC. Protein product: CSARDTRNYGYTF.

This clonotype was picked up many times. The chain combines TRBV7-9 with TRBJ1-6; 9 bases agree with TRBD1. CDR1 and CDR2 from the germline V gene are SEHNR and FQNEAQ (reference sequence). The CDR3 has 17 amino acids. With 5 bases clipped from V and 9 bases from J, the junction kept 14 bases outside the gene matches. The CDR3 DNA follows: TGTGCCAGCAGCCCCGGGACAGGGCAAACGGGGAGTTCACCCCTCCACTTT. Its protein is CASSPGTGQTGSSPLHF. The entire variable domain, with the rest obtained from reference TRBV7-9 and TRBJ1-6, is as follows: DTGVSQNPRHKITKRGQNVTFRCDPISEHNRLYWYRQTLGQGPEFLTYFQNEAQLEKSRLLSDRFSAERPKGSFSTLEIQRTEQGDSAMYLCASSPGTGQTGSSPLHFGNGTRLTVT.

This clonotype has a count of ten or more. V usage is TRBV28 and J usage is TRBJ1-2; the D is unclear. The CDR3 runs to 15 residues. The V end was cut by 6 bases, the J end by 4 bases, with 18 bases between. The V gene's germline CDR1 is MDHEN and CDR2 SYDVKM. CDR3 nucleotides: TGTGCCAGCAGAGTACCGGACGGTCGGTTCTATGGCTACACCTTC. This sequence encodes CASRVPDGRFYGYTF.

This clonotype has at least ten counts. The chain links TRBV7-9 to TRBJ1-1; D gene unclear. CDR1 and CDR2 (germline): SEHNR, FQNEAQ (reference sequence). The CDR3 is made up of 16 amino acids. With 5 bases removed from V and 1 base from J, the gap between germline ends came to 17 bases. In nucleotides, the CDR3 is TGTGCCAGCAGCCCCCGGGTTGGCAACAAGAACACTGAAGCTTTCTTT. Translation gives CASSPRVGNKNTEAFF.

This clonotype was recorded at least ten times. The rearrangement uses TRBV12-5 and TRBJ1-6; no clear D. The CDR3 covers 14 residues. In germline, CDR1 is LGHNT, CDR2 FRNRAP. The V end was cut by 3 bases, the J end by 7 bases, with 10 bases between. CDR3 nucleotides: TGTGCTAGTGGTTTAGGTACGGTCAATTCACCCCTCCACTTT. Translation: CASGLGTVNSPLHF.

This clonotype was found a few times. This rearrangement joins TRBV20-1 to TRBJ1-5, with D hard to call. The V gene's germline CDR1 is DFQATT and CDR2 SNEGSKA (reference sequence). Deletions cut 3 bases from V and 9 bases from J, with 15 bases between. The CDR3 contains 13 residues. The CDR3 sequence: CSARTAQRGPQHF. The CDR3 DNA reads as TGCAGTGCTAGGACGGCTCAACGGGGGCCCCAGCATTTT.

This clonotype occurred many times. The chain carries TRBV2 and TRBJ1-2; 7 nucleotides match TRBD1. This CDR3 has 14 amino acids. Trimming removed 5 bases from V and 5 bases from J; junction bases left unmatched: 8. Germline V gene data show CDR1 as SNHLY and CDR2 as FYNNEI. The CDR3 nucleotides are TGTGCCAGCAGTAATCGAAGGGGACAGTATGGCTACACCTTC. Translating gives CASSNRRGQYGYTF. The complete variable domain, with remaining parts taken from reference TRBV2 and TRBJ1-2, reads EPEVTQTPSHQVTQMGQEVILRCVPISNHLYFYWYRQILGQKVEFLVSFYNNEISEKSEIFDDQFSVERPDGSNFTLKIRSTKLEDSAMYFCASSNRRGQYGYTFGSGTRLTVV.

For this clonotype: A single base separates this from a much larger clone, so it may be a read error. The V gene is TRBV7-6, the J gene TRBJ2-5; maybe TRBD1 (5 bases). The CDR3 length is 13 residues. In germline, CDR1 is SGHVS, CDR2 FNYEAQ. CDR3 amino acids: CTSIPDSQETQYF. The CDR3 DNA is TGTACCAGCATTCCAGACAGCCAAGAGACCCAGTACTTC.

The chain is built from TRBV20-1 and TRBJ1-3; D unclear. Germline CDR1 DFQATT, CDR2 SNEGSKA (reference sequence). V shed 6 bases and J shed 2 bases, with 14 bases lying between them. The CDR3 runs 14 residues. The CDR3 sequence is CSATGGAPGNTIYF. The CDR3 DNA reads as TGCAGTGCAACGGGAGGAGCGCCTGGAAACACCATATATTTT.

This clonotype has just a few counts. The gene calls are TRBV20-1 and TRBJ2-2; D is perhaps TRBD2 (5 bases). This CDR3 has 15 residues. Germline CDR1 reads DFQATT; CDR2 reads SNEGSKA (reference sequence). Trimming removed 6 bases at V and 1 base at J, with 15 bases between. The CDR3 DNA follows: TGCAGTGCCCCGTGGGTTCGGGAGAACACCGGGGAGCTGTTTTTT. This codes for CSAPWVRENTGELFF.

This clonotype was detected many times. The CDR3 loop is CASSRENYGYTF. The CDR3 coding sequence is TGTGCCAGCAGCCGCGAGAACTATGGCTACACCTTC. J is TRBJ1-2 and V is TRBV7-9; D is unclear. The CDR3 sequence is 12 residues long. Germline lookup yields CDR1 SEHNR and CDR2 FQNEAQ (reference sequence). The ends were cut back, 5 bases at V and 2 bases at J, with 6 bases in the middle.

The CDR3 sequence: CSAWDRGQSSGYTDTQYF. The CDR3 region has the DNA TGCAGTGCCTGGGACAGGGGGCAGTCTAGCGGGTACACAGATACGCAGTATTTT. The chain joins TRBV20-1 to TRBJ2-3; 12 nucleotides line up with TRBD1. Germline V gene data show CDR1 as DFQATT and CDR2 as SNEGSKA (reference sequence). Trimming took 6 bases from V and 2 from J; bases not matched to a gene: 15. The CDR3 length is 18 residues.

This clonotype was counted ten times or more. J is TRBJ1-4 and V is TRBV19; D call uncertain. Germline V gene sequence: CDR1 LNHDA, CDR2 SQIVND (reference sequence). The CDR3 has 15 residues. Trimming left V 3 bases short and J 10 bases short, with 18 bases between. CDR3 DNA sequence: TGTGCCAGTAGTATGGCAGGCTACCTTTTGGGAAAACTGTTTTTT. Its protein is CASSMAGYLLGKLFF.

This clonotype occurred many times. The chain couples TRBV7-2 to TRBJ2-4; tentative D call: TRBD2 (5 bases). The CDR3 totals 13 residues. Trimming pared 11 bases from V and 8 bases from J, leaving 19 bases between. Germline loops: CDR1 SGHTA, CDR2 FQGNSA. This CDR3 is CASCGQNDHIQYF. DNA for the CDR3: TGTGCCTCCTGCGGGCAGAATGATCACATTCAGTACTTC.

This clonotype was recorded many times. The V and J genes are TRBV28 and TRBJ2-5; weak D call: TRBD1 (6 bases). The germline V and J ends were trimmed by 5 bases and 7 bases, with 17 bases remaining between them. CDR1 and CDR2 from the germline V gene are MDHEN and SYDVKM. The CDR3 is 14 amino acids. The CDR3 DNA reads TGTGCCAGCAGTCTCTCAGGCGGCAGGGGGACCCAGTACTTC. Protein sequence: CASSLSGGRGTQYF.

This rearrangement joins TRBV28 to TRBJ1-2; D is undetermined. V lost 6 bases, J lost 0 bases, and 14 bases lay in between. CDR1 and CDR2 from the germline V gene are MDHEN and SYDVKM. CDR3 length equals 15 residues. CDR3 nucleotides: TGTGCCAGCAGCCCCGAATTTGGCCCTAACTATGGCTACACCTTC. It encodes CASSPEFGPNYGYTF.

This clonotype has at least ten counts. The chain carries TRBV4-1 and TRBJ2-7, with TRBD1 matching over 9 bases. CDR3 length: 15 amino acids. The germline CDR1 and CDR2 sequences are MGHRA and YSYEKL. Germline trimming cut 2 bases from V and 0 bases from J; bases unmatched to any gene: 2. CDR3 nucleotides: TGCGCCAGCAGCCAACGGGACAGGGACTCCTACGAGCAGTACTTC. This translates into CASSQRDRDSYEQYF.

This clonotype was detected ten times or more. The chain is built from TRBV28 and TRBJ2-3; D is ambiguous. CDR1 and CDR2 from the germline V gene are MDHEN and SYDVKM. V lost 4 bases to trimming and J lost 0 bases, with 11 bases between them. The CDR3 is 15 residues long. This chain's CDR3 is CASSSYGSSTDTQYF. DNA for the CDR3: TGTGCCAGCAGTTCCTACGGGTCTAGCACAGATACGCAGTATTTT.

This clonotype was found many times. J is TRBJ2-2 and V is TRBV28, with TRBD2 as a possible D gene (5 bases). This CDR3 is 13 amino acids long. The germline V gene encodes CDR1 MDHEN and CDR2 SYDVKM. The V end lost 3 bases, the J end lost 6 bases, and 8 bases lay between the germline ends. The CDR3 bases are TGTGCCAGCAGTTTCCAGGAGGCCGGGGAGCTGTTTTTT. This gives the protein CASSFQEAGELFF.

This clonotype came up a few times. This chain uses TRBV2 with TRBJ2-7; 12 nucleotides line up with TRBD2. There are 15 residues in the CDR3. The V segment lost 6 bases and the J segment 1 base; nucleotides outside the gene matches: 4. Per germline, CDR1 SNHLY and CDR2 FYNNEI. The CDR3 loop reads CASSTSGGYSYEQYV. In DNA, the CDR3 is TGTGCCAGCAGCACTAGCGGGGGGTATTCCTACGAGCAGTACGTC.

This clonotype was detected ten times or more. This chain connects TRBV7-2 to TRBJ1-2; 7 nucleotides align to TRBD1. Trimming cost V 5 bases and J 6 bases; bases outside gene matches: 12. CDR1 is SGHTA and CDR2 is FQGNSA in the germline V gene. The CDR3 is made up of 15 amino acids. CDR3 sequence reads: CASSPNPGRGHGYTF. CDR3 bases: TGTGCCAGCAGCCCTAACCCCGGGAGGGGGCATGGCTACACCTTC.

The chain recombines TRBV6-5 with TRBJ2-2, with TRBD2 matching over 8 bases. The CDR3 sequence is 15 residues long. From germline, CDR1 is MNHEY and CDR2 SVGAGI. V lost 7 bases, J lost 4 bases, and 8 bases stayed unmatched. The CDR3 spells CASKVAGPLTGELFF. In DNA form, the CDR3 reads TGTGCCAGCAAAGTAGCGGGGCCTCTCACCGGGGAGCTGTTTTTT.

This clonotype was recorded at least ten times. The chain carries TRBV7-2 and TRBJ1-5, with a tentative D call TRBD1 (6 bases). The CDR3 is made up of 14 amino acids. Germline CDR1 is SGHTA and CDR2 is FQGNSA. Trimming took off 5 bases at V and 4 bases at J, with 12 bases between the two ends. The CDR3 nucleotides read TGTGCCAGCAGCGGGACAAATGGTAATCAGCCCCAGCATTTT. Residues: CASSGTNGNQPQHF.